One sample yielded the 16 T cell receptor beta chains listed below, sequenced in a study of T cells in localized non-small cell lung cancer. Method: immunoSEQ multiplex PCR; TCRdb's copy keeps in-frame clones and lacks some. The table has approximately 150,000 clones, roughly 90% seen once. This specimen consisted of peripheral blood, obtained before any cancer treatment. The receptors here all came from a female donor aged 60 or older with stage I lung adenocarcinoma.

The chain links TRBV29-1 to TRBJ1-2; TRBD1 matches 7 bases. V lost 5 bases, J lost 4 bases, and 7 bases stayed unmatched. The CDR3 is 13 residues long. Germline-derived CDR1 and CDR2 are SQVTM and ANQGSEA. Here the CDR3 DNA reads TGCAGCGTTCTACGGACAGGTTTCTATGGCTACACCTTC. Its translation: CSVLRTGFYGYTF. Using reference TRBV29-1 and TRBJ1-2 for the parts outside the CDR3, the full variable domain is SAVISQKPSRDICQRGTSLTIQCQVDSQVTMMFWYRQQPGQSLTLIATANQGSEATYESGFVIDKFPISRPNLTFSTLTVSNMSPEDSSIYLCSVLRTGFYGYTFGSGTRLTVV.

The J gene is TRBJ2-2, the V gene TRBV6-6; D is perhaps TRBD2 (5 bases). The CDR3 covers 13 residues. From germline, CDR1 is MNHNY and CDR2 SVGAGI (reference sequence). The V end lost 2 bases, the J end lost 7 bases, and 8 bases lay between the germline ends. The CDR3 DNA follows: TGTGCCAGCAGTTACGTGGAGGTCGGGGAGCTGTTTTTT. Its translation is CASSYVEVGELFF.

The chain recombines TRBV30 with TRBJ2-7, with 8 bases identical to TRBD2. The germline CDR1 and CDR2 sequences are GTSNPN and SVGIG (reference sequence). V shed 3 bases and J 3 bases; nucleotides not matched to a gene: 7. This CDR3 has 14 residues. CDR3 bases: TGTGCCTGGAGCCGACTAGCGTGGGGCTACGAGCAGTACTTC. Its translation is CAWSRLAWGYEQYF.

The CDR3 DNA sequence: TGTGCCAGCAGTTTATCTAACGGGAAGCAGTTCTTC. It yields the protein CASSLSNGKQFF. V and J are TRBV28 and TRBJ2-1; the D gene is possibly TRBD2 (5 bases). This CDR3 is built from 12 residues. The V and J ends lost 1 base and 11 bases respectively, with 9 bases between them. Germline V gene data show CDR1 as MDHEN and CDR2 as SYDVKM.

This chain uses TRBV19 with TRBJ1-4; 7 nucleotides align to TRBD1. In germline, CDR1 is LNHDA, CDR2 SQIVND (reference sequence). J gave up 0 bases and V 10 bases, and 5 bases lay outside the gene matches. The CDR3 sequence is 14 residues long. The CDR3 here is CATEGQSTNEKLFF. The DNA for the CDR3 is TGTGCCACCGAGGGACAGTCAACTAATGAAAAACTGTTTTTT. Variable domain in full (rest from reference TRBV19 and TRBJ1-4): DGGITQSPKYLFRKEGQNVTLSCEQNLNHDAMYWYRQDPGQGLRLIYYSQIVNDFQKGDIAEGYSVSREKKESFPLTVTSAQKNPTAFYLCATEGQSTNEKLFFGSGTQLSVL.

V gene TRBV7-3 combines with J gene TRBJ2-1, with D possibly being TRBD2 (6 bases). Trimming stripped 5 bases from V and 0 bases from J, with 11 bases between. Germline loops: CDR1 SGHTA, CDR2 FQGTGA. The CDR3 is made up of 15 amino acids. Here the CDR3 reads CASSLSGGSYNEQFF. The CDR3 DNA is TGTGCCAGCAGCCTTAGCGGCGGCTCCTACAATGAGCAGTTCTTC.

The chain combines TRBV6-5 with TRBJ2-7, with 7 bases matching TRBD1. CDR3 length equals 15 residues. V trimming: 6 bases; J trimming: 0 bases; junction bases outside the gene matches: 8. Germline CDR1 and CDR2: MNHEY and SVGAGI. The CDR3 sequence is CASRATGQISYEQYF. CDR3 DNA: TGTGCCAGCAGGGCCACGGGACAGATCTCCTACGAGCAGTACTTC.

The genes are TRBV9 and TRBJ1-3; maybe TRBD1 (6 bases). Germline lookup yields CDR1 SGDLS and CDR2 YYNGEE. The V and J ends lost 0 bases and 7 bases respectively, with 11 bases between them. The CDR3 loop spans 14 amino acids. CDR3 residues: CASSVGAGENTIYF. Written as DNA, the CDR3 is TGTGCCAGCAGCGTAGGGGCAGGGGAGAACACCATATATTTT. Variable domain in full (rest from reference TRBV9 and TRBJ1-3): DSGVTQTPKHLITATGQRVTLRCSPRSGDLSVYWYQQSLDQGLQFLIQYYNGEERAKGNILERFSAQQFPDLHSELNLSSLELGDSALYFCASSVGAGENTIYFGEGSWLTVV.

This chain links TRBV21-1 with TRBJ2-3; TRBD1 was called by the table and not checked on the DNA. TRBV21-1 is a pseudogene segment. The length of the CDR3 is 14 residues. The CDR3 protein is CASSRDRATDTQYF. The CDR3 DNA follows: TGTGCCAGCAGCAGGGACAGAGCCACAGATACGCAGTATTTT.

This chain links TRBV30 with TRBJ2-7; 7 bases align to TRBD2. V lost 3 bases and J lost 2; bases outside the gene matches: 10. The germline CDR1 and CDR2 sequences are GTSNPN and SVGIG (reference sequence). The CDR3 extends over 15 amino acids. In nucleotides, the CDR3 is TGTGCCTGGAGAGCTTTAGCGGGCCTTACCTACGAGCAGTACTTC. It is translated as CAWRALAGLTYEQYF.

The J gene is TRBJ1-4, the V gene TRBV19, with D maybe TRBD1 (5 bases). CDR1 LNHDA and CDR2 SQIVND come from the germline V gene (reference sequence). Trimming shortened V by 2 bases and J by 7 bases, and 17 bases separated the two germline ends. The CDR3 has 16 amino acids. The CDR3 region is CASSIQGTQSTEKLFF. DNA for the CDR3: TGTGCCAGTAGTATACAGGGCACACAATCTACTGAAAAACTGTTTTTT.

CDR3 coding DNA: TGCGCCAGCAGTCTGGGAGGGAAAGACACTGAAGCTTTCTTT. Residues: CASSLGGKDTEAFF. The chain uses TRBV5-1 and TRBJ1-1; D unresolved. The V end lost 5 bases, the J end lost 3 bases, and 14 bases lay between the germline ends. CDR1 and CDR2 from the germline V gene are SGHRS and YFSETQ. The CDR3 runs to 14 residues.

The CDR3 nucleotides are TGTGCCAGCAGCTTGGTTACTAGCGGATACACAGATACGCAGTATTTT. It translates to CASSLVTSGYTDTQYF. The V gene is TRBV5-6, the J gene TRBJ2-3, with 8 bases that match TRBD2. Trimming at V came to 0 bases and at J to 2 bases, leaving 5 bases not matched to a gene. Germline V gene data show CDR1 as SGHDT and CDR2 as YYEEEE. This CDR3 spans 16 amino acids. Based on the CDR3 plus reference TRBV5-6 and TRBJ2-3, the full variable domain is DAGVTQSPTHLIKTRGQQVTLRCSPKSGHDTVSWYQQALGQGPQFIFQYYEEEERQRGNFPDRFSGHQFPNYSSELNVNALLLGDSALYLCASSLVTSGYTDTQYFGPGTRLTVL.

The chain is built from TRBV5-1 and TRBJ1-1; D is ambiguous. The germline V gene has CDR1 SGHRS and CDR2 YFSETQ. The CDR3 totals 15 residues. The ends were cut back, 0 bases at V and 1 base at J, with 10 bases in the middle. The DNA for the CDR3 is TGCGCCAGCAGCTTGGCCAACAGCGCGAACACTGAAGCTTTCTTT. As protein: CASSLANSANTEAFF.

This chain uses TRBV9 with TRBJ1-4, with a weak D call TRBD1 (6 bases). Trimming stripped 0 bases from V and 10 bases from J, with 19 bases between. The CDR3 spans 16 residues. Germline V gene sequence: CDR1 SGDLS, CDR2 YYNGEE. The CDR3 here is CASSVGNSGVDGKLFF. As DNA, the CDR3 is TGTGCCAGCAGCGTAGGTAATTCAGGGGTAGATGGAAAACTGTTTTTT.

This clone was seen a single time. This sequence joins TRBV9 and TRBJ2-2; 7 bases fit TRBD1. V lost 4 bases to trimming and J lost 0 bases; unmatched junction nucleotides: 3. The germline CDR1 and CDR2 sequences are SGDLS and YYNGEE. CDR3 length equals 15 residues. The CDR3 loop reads CASSQTGSNTGELFF. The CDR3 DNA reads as TGTGCCAGCAGCCAGACAGGGTCGAACACCGGGGAGCTGTTTTTT.